This T cell receptor beta chain was sequenced for a study of blood T cells in healthy people across ages. Through a sample-barcoded 5' primer and a J-beta primer mix, a second PCR was run for roughly 6 to 12 cycles. TCRdb ran MiXCR on the 5' RACE reads and lists one entry per CDR3 protein. The sample holds around 620,000 distinct CDR3 sequences, roughly a quarter seen once. Germline V gives CDR1 SGHTA, CDR2 FQGNSA. The CDR3 is 14 amino acids. The sequenced sample consisted of blood. The chain uses TRBV7-2 and TRBJ2-5; no reliable D call. The DNA end is a closer match to TRBJ2-7, so the J assignment may be wrong. The receptor's source is a woman in her 70s in good health. CDR3 DNA: TGTGCCAGCAGCTTAAGTTCCATAGACTACGAGCAGTACTTC. Protein product: CASSLSSIDYEQYF.